The 8 T cell receptor beta chains below come from one sample, sequenced in a study of T cells expressing NK-cell markers. From its re-call of the 5' RACE reads, TCRdb lists each CDR3 protein once, without DNA. The sample totals 450,000 to 600,000 distinct CDR3 sequences. Sequencing input: blood T cells: a sorted CD56 or NKG2C T cell subset, CD4+ or CD8+ T cells, or bulk PBMC T cells (not recorded which). All receptors come from a man younger than 35 in good health.

The V call is TRBV24-1, the J call TRBJ2-7. The CDR3 length is 11 residues. The germline gives CDR1 KGHDR, CDR2 SFDVKD. CDR3 sequence: CATSDEVKQYF.

The CDR3 sequence is CASSFPRGTQYF. The chain links TRBV12-3 or TRBV12-4 to TRBJ2-5; TCRdb picks TRBD1, but there is no DNA to check that call. CDR3 size: 12 residues.

The V gene is TRBV5-1, the J gene TRBJ2-7; TCRdb names TRBD1, which stays unverified in the absence of DNA. The germline CDR1 and CDR2 sequences are SGHRS and YFSETQ. The CDR3 runs to 15 residues. CDR3 residues: CASSLGESRGAEQYF.

V is TRBV29-1 and J is TRBJ2-1; the D call from TCRdb, TRBD2, cannot be confirmed without DNA. The CDR3 runs 19 residues. Germline CDR1 and CDR2: SQVTM and ANQGSEA. CDR3: CSAPANLLSGGSSYNEQFF.

The rearrangement uses TRBV12-3 or TRBV12-4 and TRBJ2-3. CDR3 length equals 13 residues. This chain's CDR3 is CASSLPSVDTQYF.

CDR3 protein: CASSPIKTSETQYF. The rearrangement links TRBV6-5 to TRBJ2-5. This CDR3 is 14 amino acids long. CDR1 and CDR2 from the germline V gene are MNHEY and SVGAGI.

The chain joins TRBV16 to TRBJ2-3; absent DNA, TCRdb's TRBD1 call cannot be checked. Germline V lookup: CDR1 KGHSY, CDR2 FQNENV. This CDR3 is 15 amino acids long. This CDR3 reads CASTDSTSSTDTQYF.

The CDR3 loop reads CSVAILSRTTYNEQFF. The chain combines TRBV29-1 with TRBJ2-1; the TRBD1 assignment by TCRdb is unverifiable without DNA. This CDR3 is 16 amino acids long. Germline lookup yields CDR1 SQVTM and CDR2 ANQGSEA.